Each of the 11 T cell receptor beta chains below was sequenced from the same sample in a study of T cell responses to AZD1222 COVID-19 vaccine. Assay: immunoSEQ multiplex PCR; the TCRdb copy retains only in-frame clones and omits some. Among approximately 140,000 clones listed, more than 80% were seen once. Sample: peripheral blood, taken 28 days after the second AZD1222 dose. These receptors all come from an adult who received the AZD1222 COVID-19 vaccine.

Points on this clone: Distinct nucleotide sequences in the sample also encode this CDR3. The chain carries TRBV27 and TRBJ1-6; D might be TRBD1 (5 bases). V lost 0 bases and J 9 bases, leaving 15 bases between the germline ends. There are 16 residues in the CDR3. The V gene's germline CDR1 is MNHEY and CDR2 SMNVEV (reference sequence). The CDR3 bases are TGTGCCAGCAGTTTATCGTTGCGGCAGGGAGGTTCACCCCTCCACTTT. Translating it yields CASSLSLRQGGSPLHF.

The V and J genes are TRBV29-1 and TRBJ2-2; D ambiguous. The V end lost 2 bases, the J end lost 2 bases, and 15 bases lay between the germline ends. CDR1 is SQVTM and CDR2 is ANQGSEA in the germline V gene. The CDR3 is 16 amino acids. CDR3 bases: TGCAGCGTTGAATGGTACAAACAGAGAAACACCGGGGAGCTGTTTTTT. It is translated as CSVEWYKQRNTGELFF.

This clone has only a few counts. This chain connects TRBV6-5 to TRBJ1-1; 7 bases agree with TRBD1. Germline V gives CDR1 MNHEY, CDR2 SVGAGI. This CDR3 is built from 15 residues. V trimming: 5 bases; J trimming: 1 base; junction bases outside the gene matches: 7. The CDR3 coding sequence is TGTGCCAGCAGTCCTAGACAGGGCCAGAACACTGAAGCTTTCTTT. It codes for CASSPRQGQNTEAFF.

The V call is TRBV19, the J call TRBJ1-5; 9 nucleotides agree with TRBD1. The CDR3 covers 14 residues. CDR1 and CDR2 (germline): LNHDA, SQIVND (reference sequence). V shed 2 bases and J 7 bases; nucleotides not matched to a gene: 3. The CDR3 reads CASSINRGPQPQHF. Written as DNA, the CDR3 is TGTGCCAGTAGTATAAACAGGGGGCCCCAGCCCCAGCATTTT.

The chain recombines TRBV19 with TRBJ2-7; D is unresolved. The CDR3 is 13 residues long. Germline CDR1 is LNHDA and CDR2 is SQIVND (reference sequence). Trimming stripped 5 bases from V and 2 bases from J, with 10 bases between. CDR3 sequence reads: CASSVADPYEQYF. The CDR3 DNA is TGTGCCAGTAGTGTTGCGGACCCCTACGAGCAGTACTTC. Filled out from reference TRBV19 and TRBJ2-7, the complete variable domain reads DGGITQSPKYLFRKEGQNVTLSCEQNLNHDAMYWYRQDPGQGLRLIYYSQIVNDFQKGDIAEGYSVSREKKESFPLTVTSAQKNPTAFYLCASSVADPYEQYFGPGTRLTVT.

The J gene is TRBJ2-7, the V gene TRBV4-1; D possibly corresponds to TRBD2 (5 bases). Germline-derived CDR1 and CDR2 are MGHRA and YSYEKL. The CDR3 runs 15 residues. The V end lost 1 base, the J end lost 2 bases, and 12 bases lay between the germline ends. The CDR3 sequence is CASSQGAGLPYEQYF. The CDR3 coding sequence is TGCGCCAGCAGCCAAGGGGCCGGACTCCCCTACGAGCAGTACTTC.

This sequence joins TRBV30 and TRBJ2-5, with TRBD2 matching 9 bases. The J segment lost 7 bases and the V segment lost 4 bases, leaving 10 bases of the junction unmatched. The CDR3 extends over 14 amino acids. Germline CDR1 and CDR2: GTSNPN and SVGIG (reference sequence). The CDR3 coding sequence is TGTGCCTGGACCCTCGCGGGGGGGACTCTGACCCAGTACTTC. As protein: CAWTLAGGTLTQYF.

This chain uses TRBV6-5 with TRBJ2-7, with D possibly matching TRBD2 (6 bases). The CDR3 covers 14 residues. Germline V gene data show CDR1 as MNHEY and CDR2 as SVGAGI. V was shortened by 6 bases and J by 3 bases, with 15 bases between the two germline ends. The CDR3 bases are TGTGCCAGCAGAGCGGGTTCGGACTACTACGAGCAGTACTTC. This encodes CASRAGSDYYEQYF.

The J gene is TRBJ2-6, the V gene TRBV2; 8 bases align to TRBD1. Germline CDR1 SNHLY, CDR2 FYNNEI. Germline trimming cut 2 bases from V and 0 bases from J; bases unmatched to any gene: 15. The CDR3 runs 21 residues. This CDR3 reads CASSEFIPGQGYFSGANVLTF. In nucleotides, the CDR3 is TGTGCCAGCAGTGAATTTATTCCAGGACAGGGCTATTTCTCTGGGGCCAACGTCCTGACTTTC.

This chain connects TRBV24-1 to TRBJ2-1, with a possible D match to TRBD1 (5 bases). Germline loops: CDR1 KGHDR, CDR2 SFDVKD. The CDR3 covers 14 residues. Trimming removed 6 bases from V and 4 bases from J, with 12 bases in between. CDR3 in DNA: TGTGCCACCAGTATGACAGAGCCTTACAATGAGCAGTTCTTC. Its translation: CATSMTEPYNEQFF.

V gene TRBV7-8 combines with J gene TRBJ2-2; no definite D call. Germline CDR1 reads SGHVS; CDR2 reads FQNEAQ. The CDR3 extends over 15 amino acids. The germline V and J ends were trimmed by 3 bases and 3 bases, with 11 bases remaining between them. This CDR3 is CASSFPMIYTGELFF. The CDR3 DNA reads as TGTGCCAGCAGCTTTCCTATGATCTACACCGGGGAGCTGTTTTTT.